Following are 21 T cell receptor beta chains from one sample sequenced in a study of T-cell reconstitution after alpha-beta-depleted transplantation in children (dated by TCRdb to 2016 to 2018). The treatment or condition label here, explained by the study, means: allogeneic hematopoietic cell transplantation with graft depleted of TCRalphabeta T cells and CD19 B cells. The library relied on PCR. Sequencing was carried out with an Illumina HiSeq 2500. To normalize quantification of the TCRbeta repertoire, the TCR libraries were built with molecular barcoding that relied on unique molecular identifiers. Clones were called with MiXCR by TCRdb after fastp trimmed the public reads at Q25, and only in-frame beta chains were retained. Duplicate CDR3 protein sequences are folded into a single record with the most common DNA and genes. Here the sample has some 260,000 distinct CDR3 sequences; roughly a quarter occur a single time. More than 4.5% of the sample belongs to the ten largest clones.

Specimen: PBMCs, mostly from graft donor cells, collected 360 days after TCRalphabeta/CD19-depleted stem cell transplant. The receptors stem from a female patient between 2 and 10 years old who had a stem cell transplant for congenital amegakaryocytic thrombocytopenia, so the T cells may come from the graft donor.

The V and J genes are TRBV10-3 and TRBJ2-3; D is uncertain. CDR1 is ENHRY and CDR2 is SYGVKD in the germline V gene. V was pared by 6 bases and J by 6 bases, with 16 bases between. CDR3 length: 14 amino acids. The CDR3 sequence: CAISAGDGADTQYF. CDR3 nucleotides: TGTGCCATCAGCGCCGGCGACGGAGCCGATACGCAGTATTTT.

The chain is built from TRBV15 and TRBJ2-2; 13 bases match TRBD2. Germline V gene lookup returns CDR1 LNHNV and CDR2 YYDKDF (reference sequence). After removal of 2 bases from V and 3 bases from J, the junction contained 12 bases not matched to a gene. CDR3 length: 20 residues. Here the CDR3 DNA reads TGTGCCACCAGCAGACACCCAGGACTAGCGGGAGCCCGCGACACCGGGGAGCTGTTTTTT. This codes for CATSRHPGLAGARDTGELFF.

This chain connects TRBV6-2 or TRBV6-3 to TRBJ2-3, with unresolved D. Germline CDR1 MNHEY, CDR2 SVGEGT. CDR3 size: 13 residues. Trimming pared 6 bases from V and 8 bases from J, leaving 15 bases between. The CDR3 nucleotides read TGTGCCAGCAGCCCTGGACCACCAGGTACGCAGTATTTT. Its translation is CASSPGPPGTQYF.

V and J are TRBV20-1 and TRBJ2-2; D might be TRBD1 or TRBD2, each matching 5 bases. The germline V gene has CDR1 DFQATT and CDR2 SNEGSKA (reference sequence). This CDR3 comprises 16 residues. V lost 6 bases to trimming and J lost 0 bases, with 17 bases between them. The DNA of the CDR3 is TGCAGTGCCCTTACGAGGGGAATTGCGAACACCGGGGAGCTGTTTTTT. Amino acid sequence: CSALTRGIANTGELFF.

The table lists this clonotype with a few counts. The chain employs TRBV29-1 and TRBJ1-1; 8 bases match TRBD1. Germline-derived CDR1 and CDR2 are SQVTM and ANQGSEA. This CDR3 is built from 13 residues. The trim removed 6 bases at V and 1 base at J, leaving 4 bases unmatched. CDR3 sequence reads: CSVDRGPNTEAFF. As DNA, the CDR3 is TGCAGCGTCGACAGGGGACCGAACACTGAAGCTTTCTTT.

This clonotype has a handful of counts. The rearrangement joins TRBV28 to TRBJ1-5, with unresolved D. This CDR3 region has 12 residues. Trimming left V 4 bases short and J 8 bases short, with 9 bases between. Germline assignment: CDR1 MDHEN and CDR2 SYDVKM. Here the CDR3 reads CASSSILEPQHF. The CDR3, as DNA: TGTGCCAGCAGTTCTATACTGGAGCCCCAGCATTTT.

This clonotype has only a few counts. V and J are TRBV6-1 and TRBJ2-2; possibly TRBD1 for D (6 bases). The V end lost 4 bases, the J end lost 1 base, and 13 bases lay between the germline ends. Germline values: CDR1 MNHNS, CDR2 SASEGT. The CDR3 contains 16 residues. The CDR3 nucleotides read TGTGCCAGCAGTGTAAGGCTGGGACAGAACACCGGGGAGCTGTTTTTT. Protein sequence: CASSVRLGQNTGELFF.

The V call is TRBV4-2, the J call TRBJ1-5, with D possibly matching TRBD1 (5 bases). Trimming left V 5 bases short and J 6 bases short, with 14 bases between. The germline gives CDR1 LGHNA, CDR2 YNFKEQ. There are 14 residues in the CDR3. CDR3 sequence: CASSAGGASQPQHF. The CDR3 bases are TGTGCCAGCAGCGCTGGCGGGGCCAGTCAGCCCCAGCATTTT.

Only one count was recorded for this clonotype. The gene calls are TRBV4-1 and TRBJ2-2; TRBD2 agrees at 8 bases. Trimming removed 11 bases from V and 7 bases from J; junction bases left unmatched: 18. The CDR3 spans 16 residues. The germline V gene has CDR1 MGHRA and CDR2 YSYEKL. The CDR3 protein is CARIGKRAGELGELFF. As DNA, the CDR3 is TGCGCCCGCATTGGAAAGAGAGCGGGAGAACTCGGGGAGCTGTTTTTT.

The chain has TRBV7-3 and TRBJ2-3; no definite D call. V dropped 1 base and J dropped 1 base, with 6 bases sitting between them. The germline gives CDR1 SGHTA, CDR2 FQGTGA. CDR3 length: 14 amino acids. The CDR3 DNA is TGTGCCAGCAGCTTAAGGGCGGGCACAGATACGCAGTATTTT. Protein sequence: CASSLRAGTDTQYF.

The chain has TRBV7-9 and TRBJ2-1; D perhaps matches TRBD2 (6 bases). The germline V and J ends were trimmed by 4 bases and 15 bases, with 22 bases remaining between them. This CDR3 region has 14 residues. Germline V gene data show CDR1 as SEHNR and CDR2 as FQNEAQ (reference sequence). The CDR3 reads CASSSADVLGGRFF. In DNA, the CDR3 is TGTGCCAGCAGCTCCGCAGATGTCTTGGGGGGTAGGTTCTTC.

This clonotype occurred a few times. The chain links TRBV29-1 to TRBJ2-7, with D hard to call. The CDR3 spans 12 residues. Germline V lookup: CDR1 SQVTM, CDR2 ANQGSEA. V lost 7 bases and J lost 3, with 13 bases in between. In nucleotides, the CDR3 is TGCAGCGCCCTCCGTCGAGACTACGAGCAGTACTTC. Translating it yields CSALRRDYEQYF.

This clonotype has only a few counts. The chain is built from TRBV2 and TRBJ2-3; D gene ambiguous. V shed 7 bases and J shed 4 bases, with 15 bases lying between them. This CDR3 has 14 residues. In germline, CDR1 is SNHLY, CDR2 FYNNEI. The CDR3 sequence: CASISPGAPDTQYF. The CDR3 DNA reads TGTGCCAGCATCTCGCCGGGCGCCCCAGATACGCAGTATTTT.

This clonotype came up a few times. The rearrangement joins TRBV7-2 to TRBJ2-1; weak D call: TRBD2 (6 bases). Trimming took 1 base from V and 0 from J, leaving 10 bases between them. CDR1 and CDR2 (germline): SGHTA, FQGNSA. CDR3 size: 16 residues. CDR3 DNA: TGTGCCAGCAGCTTAGTCAGGACTACCTCCTACAATGAGCAGTTCTTC. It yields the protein CASSLVRTTSYNEQFF.

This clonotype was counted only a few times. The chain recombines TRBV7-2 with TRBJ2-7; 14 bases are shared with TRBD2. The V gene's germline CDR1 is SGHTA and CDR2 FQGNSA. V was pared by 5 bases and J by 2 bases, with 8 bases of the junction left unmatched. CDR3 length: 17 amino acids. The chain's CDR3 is CASSNSRGLAGAYEQYF. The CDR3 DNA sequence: TGTGCCAGCAGCAACAGTAGGGGACTAGCGGGAGCCTACGAGCAGTACTTC.

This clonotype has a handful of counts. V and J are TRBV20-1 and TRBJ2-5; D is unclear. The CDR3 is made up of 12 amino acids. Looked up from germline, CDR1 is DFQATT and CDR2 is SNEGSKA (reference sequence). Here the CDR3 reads CSKESIGETQYF. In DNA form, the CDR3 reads TGCAGCAAGGAGAGTATTGGGGAGACCCAGTACTTC.

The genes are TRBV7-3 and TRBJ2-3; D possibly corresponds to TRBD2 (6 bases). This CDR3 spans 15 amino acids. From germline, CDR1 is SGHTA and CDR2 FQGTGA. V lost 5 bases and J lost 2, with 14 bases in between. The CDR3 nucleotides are TGTGCCAGCAGCCGAGCGGGCCGGGACACAGATACGCAGTATTTT. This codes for CASSRAGRDTDTQYF. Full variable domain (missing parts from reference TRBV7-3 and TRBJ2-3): GAGVSQTPSNKVTEKGKYVELRCDPISGHTALYWYRQSLGQGPEFLIYFQGTGAADDSGLPNDRFFAVRPEGSVSTLKIQRTERGDSAVYLCASSRAGRDTDTQYFGPGTRLTVL.

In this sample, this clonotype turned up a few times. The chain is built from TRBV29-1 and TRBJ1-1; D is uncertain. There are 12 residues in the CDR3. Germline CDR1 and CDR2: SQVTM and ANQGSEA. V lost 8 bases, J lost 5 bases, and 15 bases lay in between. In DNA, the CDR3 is TGCAGCTCTAGGCCAACGGGGACTGAAGCTTTCTTT. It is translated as CSSRPTGTEAFF.

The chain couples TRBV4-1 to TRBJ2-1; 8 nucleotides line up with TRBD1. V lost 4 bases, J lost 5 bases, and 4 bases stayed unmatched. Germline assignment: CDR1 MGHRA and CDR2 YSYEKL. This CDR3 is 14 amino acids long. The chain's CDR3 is CASSRQGRHNEQFF. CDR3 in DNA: TGCGCCAGCAGCCGACAGGGGAGGCACAATGAGCAGTTCTTC.

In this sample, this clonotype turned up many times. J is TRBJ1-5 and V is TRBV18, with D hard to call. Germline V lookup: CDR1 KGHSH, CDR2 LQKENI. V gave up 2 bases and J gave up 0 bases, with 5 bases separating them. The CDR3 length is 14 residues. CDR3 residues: CASSPGNSNQPQHF. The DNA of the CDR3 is TGTGCCAGCTCACCAGGGAATAGCAATCAGCCCCAGCATTTT.

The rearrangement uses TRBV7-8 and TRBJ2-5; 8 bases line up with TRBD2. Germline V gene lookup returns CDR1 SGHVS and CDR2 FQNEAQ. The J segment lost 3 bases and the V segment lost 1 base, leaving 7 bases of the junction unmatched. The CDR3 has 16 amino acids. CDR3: CASSLERRGAEETQYF. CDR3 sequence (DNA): TGTGCCAGCAGCTTAGAACGGCGGGGGGCCGAAGAGACCCAGTACTTC.